This TCR beta chain was retrieved from a study of blood T cell repertoires in COVID-19. Looking at the study overall: The United States, Italy and Spain provided the acute and convalescent COVID-19 samples. PBMCs, B-cell-depleted T cells, or T cells provided the cDNA or gDNA that made up the material.

The CDR3 loop spans 14 amino acids. CDR1 and CDR2 from the germline V gene are SGHDT and YYEEEE. V was clipped by 4 bases and J by 2 bases; unmatched bases: 5. In the original processing: Estimation of nucleated cell counts was performed using reference gene primer amplification. Profiling relied on immunoSEQ multiplex PCR, and the TCRdb table lists in-frame clones only, not all of them. The V and J calls and clone size are taken from that table; D and trimming were inferred from the DNA. This sample has 20,000 or so clones; around 86% occur once, and the top ten carry 3.8%. The sequencing sample was made of peripheral blood. The chain couples TRBV5-6 to TRBJ2-7; 8 bases are a match to TRBD1. The TCR sequence derives from a man aged 45-65 years with active COVID-19. In nucleotides, the CDR3 is TGTGCCAGCAGCCCTATGGACAGGGCCTACGAGCAGTACTTC. Protein: CASSPMDRAYEQYF.